The clone carrying this T cell receptor (beta chain) has a handful of counts. The antigen is unknown. This sample is drawn from a study of naive and memory T cell subsets. Overall study results and limits: In naive cells, over 85% of TCR sequences were seen only once. Especially in CD8 cells, naive repertoires contained a few larger clonotypes, possibly CD45RA-re-expressing memory cells.

Both TRBC1 and TRBC2 were covered by a beta constant-region primer of two equimolar oligonucleotides. Four rounds of PCR amplified the ligated cDNA using nested alpha and beta constant-region primers plus SP2. TCRdb independently ran MiXCR on the UMI-ligation and nested PCR reads; one entry per CDR3 protein. The sample carries approximately 150,000 distinct CDR3 sequences, roughly a fifth recorded once. V gave up 7 bases and J gave up 0 bases; unmatched junction bases: 7. CDR1 ENHRY and CDR2 SYGVKD come from the germline V gene. The CDR3 extends over 15 amino acids. The specimen sequenced was naive CD8+ T cells from blood. The chain employs TRBV10-3 and TRBJ2-7, with TRBD2 identical over 9 bases. This receptor was identified in a human donor in good health. This CDR3 is CAITSGTESSYEQYF. The CDR3 DNA reads as TGTGCCATCACTAGCGGGACCGAGAGCTCCTACGAGCAGTACTTC.